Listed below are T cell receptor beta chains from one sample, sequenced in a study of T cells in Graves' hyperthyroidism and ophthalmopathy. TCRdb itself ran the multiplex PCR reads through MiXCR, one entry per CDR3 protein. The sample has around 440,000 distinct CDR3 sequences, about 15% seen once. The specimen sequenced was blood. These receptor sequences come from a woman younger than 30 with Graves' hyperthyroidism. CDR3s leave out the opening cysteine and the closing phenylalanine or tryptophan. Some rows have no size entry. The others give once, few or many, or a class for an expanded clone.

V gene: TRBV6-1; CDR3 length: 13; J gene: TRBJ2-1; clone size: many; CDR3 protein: ASSHPDGGRNEQF
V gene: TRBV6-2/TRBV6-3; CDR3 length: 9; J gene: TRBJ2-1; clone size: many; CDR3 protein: ASSYYAEQF
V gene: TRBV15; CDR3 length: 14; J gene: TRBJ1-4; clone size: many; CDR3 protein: ATSRDRGTGNEKLF
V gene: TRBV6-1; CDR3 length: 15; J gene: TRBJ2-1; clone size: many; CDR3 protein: ASKSQAVGGGYNEQF
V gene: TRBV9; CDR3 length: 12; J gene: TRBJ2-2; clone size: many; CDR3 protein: ASSLQTDTGELF
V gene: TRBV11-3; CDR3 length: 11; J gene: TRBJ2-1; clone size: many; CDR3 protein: ASSSTQGNEQF
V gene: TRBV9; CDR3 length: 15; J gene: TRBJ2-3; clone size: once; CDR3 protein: ASSVDPPSGAVDTQY
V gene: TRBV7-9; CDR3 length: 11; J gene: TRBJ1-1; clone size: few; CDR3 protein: ASSLGGGREAF
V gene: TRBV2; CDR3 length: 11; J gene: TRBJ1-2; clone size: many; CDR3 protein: ASSARLNYGYT
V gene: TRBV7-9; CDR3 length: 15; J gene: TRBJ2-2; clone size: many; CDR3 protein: ASSLPSGLAVTGELF
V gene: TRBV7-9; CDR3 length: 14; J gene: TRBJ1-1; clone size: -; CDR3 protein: ASTNRGRMENTEAF
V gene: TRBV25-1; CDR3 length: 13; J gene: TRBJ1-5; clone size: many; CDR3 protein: ASSDGTRPNQPQH
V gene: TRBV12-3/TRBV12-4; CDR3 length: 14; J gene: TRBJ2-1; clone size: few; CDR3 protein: ASSFPKGASYNEQF
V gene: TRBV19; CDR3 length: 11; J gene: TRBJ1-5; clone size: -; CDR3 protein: ASSISRHQPQH
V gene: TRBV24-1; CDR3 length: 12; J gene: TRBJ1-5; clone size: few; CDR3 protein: ATSDQGLGQPQH
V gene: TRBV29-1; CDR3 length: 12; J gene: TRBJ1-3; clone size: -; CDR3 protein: SVVVAGGTGTIY
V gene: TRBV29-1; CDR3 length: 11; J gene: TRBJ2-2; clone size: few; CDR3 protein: SVALPNTGELF
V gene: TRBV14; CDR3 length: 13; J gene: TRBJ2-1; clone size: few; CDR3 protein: ASSQGVGTYNEQF
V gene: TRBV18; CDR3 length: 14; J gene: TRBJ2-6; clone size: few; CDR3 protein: ASSPPAGSGANVLT
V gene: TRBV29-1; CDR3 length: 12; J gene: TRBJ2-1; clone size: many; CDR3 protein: SVEGAGALNEQF
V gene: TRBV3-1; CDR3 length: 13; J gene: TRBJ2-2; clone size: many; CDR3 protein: ASSQENGVTGELF
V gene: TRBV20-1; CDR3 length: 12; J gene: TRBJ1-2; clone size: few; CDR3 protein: SARARDRAWGYT
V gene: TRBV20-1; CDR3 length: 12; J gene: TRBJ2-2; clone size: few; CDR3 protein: SASGTQNTGELF
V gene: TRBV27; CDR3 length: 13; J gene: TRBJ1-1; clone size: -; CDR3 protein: ASSDPGQGNTEAF
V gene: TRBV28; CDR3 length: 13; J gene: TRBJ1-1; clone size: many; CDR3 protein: ASSPYDTRATEAF
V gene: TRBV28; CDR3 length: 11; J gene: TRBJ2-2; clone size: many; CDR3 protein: ASGDRYSRELF
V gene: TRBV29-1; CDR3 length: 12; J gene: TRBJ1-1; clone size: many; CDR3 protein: SVFRTGIATEAF
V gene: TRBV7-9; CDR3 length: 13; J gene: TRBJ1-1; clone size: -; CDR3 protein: ASSFRDSQFSEAF
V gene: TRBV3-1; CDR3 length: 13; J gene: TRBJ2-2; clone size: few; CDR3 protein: ASSQWVQGPGELF
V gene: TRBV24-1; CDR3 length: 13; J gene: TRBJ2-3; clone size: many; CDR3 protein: ATSDAVQGADTQY
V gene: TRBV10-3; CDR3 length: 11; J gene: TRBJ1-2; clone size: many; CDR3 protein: AMRGHPYDGYT
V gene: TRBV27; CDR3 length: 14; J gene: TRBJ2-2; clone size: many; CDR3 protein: ASSGYATGVGGELF
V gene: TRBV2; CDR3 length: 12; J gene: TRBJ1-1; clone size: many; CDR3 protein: ASSEAGYNTEAF
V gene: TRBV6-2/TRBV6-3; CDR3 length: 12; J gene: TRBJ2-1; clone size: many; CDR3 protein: ASTPRLAGDEQF
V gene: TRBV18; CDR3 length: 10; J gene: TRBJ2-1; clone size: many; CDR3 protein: ASSPQRLEQF
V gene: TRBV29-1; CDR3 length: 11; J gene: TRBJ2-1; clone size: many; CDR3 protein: SSQGAFYNEQF
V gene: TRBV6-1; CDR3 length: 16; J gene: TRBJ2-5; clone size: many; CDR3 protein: ASTYPTTGVGGGETQY
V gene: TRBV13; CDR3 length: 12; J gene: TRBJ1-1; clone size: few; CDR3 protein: ASSLRGLGTEAF
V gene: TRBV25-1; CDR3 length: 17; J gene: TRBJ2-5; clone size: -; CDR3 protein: ASSDPGTSGSQLQETQY
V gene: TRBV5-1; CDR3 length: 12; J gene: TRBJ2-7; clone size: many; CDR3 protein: ASRSGTGNYEQY
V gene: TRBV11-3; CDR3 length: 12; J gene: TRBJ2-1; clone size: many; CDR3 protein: ASTDSRTYNEQF
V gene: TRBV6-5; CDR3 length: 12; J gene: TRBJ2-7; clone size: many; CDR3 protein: ASSYLGPPYEQY